The clone carrying this TCR beta chain came up many times. The antigen remains undetermined. This entry comes from a study of early T cells in non-severe SARS-CoV-2 infection. Study results and limitations: Anti-spike CD8 responses were favored by VDJdb matching, which missed private and CD4 specificities.

This CDR3 is built from 16 residues. Trimming left V 0 bases short and J 1 base short, with 13 bases between. Germline loops: CDR1 SGHRS, CDR2 YFSETQ. Unique molecular identifier tags were affixed to discrete cDNA molecules. Each CDR3 protein is one row after TCRdb ran MiXCR on the 5' RACE reads. The sample lists tens of thousands of distinct CDR3 sequences; under 15% were seen once. Sequences were obtained from whole blood. The chain links TRBV5-1 to TRBJ2-5; no reliable D call. The source is an adult who was a healthcare worker with PCR-confirmed SARS-CoV-2 infection or an uninfected control (not recorded which). The CDR3 sequence: CASSLGSRQSQETQYF. DNA of the CDR3: TGCGCCAGCAGCTTGGGTTCCAGGCAGTCCCAAGAGACCCAGTACTTC.